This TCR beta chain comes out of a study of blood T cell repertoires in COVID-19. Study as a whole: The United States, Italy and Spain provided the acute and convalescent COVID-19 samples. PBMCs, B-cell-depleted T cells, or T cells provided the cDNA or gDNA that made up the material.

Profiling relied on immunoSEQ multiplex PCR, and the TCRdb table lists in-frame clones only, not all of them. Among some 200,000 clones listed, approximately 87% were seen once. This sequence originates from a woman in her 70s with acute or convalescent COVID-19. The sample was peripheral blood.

The CDR3 region has the DNA TGTGCCAGCAGCGTTGGGACAGACTATGGCTACACCTTC. Amino acid sequence: CASSVGTDYGYTF. This rearrangement joins TRBV9 to TRBJ1-2; 7 bases line up with TRBD1. J gave up 3 bases and V 2 bases, and 1 base lay outside the gene matches. Germline loops: CDR1 SGDLS, CDR2 YYNGEE. The CDR3 has 13 residues.